The 25 T cell receptor beta chains below were found in one sample sequenced in a study of CD8+ T cells in alopecia areata. cDNA prepared by RNA extraction and subsequent reverse transcription served as the template for sequencing. Using immunoSEQ multiplex PCR, the repertoire was profiled, and TCRdb retains in-frame clones only, with some absent. The sample gives over 30,000 clones, 65% to 80% of which show up once; about a fifth is in the top ten. The sample comprised NKG2D-low CD8+ T cells sorted from blood. These receptors were taken from a human donor with alopecia areata.

The chain combines TRBV6-5 with TRBJ2-7; TRBD1 matches at 8 bases. The CDR3 sequence is 14 residues long. Germline-derived CDR1 and CDR2 are MNHEY and SVGAGI. V trimming: 6 bases; J trimming: 5 bases; junction bases outside the gene matches: 9. The chain's CDR3 is CASRLQGEINEQYF. CDR3 DNA: TGTGCCAGCAGACTACAGGGGGAAATCAACGAGCAGTACTTC.

The chain joins TRBV27 to TRBJ1-2; a weak D match, TRBD1 (5 bases). This CDR3 is 13 amino acids long. With 2 bases removed from V and 4 bases from J, the gap between germline ends came to 8 bases. The germline CDR1 and CDR2 sequences are MNHEY and SMNVEV (reference sequence). The CDR3 region is CASSLGAPYGYTF. The CDR3 DNA reads TGTGCCAGCAGTTTAGGGGCGCCCTATGGCTACACCTTC.

The rearrangement uses TRBV16 and TRBJ2-7; D possibly uses TRBD1 or TRBD2 (6 bases each). The CDR3 is 14 amino acids. Germline V lookup: CDR1 KGHSY, CDR2 FQNENV. V was pared by 1 base and J by 5 bases, with 12 bases between. CDR3 amino acids: CASSQWGAQDEQYF. Written as DNA, the CDR3 is TGTGCCAGCAGCCAATGGGGGGCGCAGGACGAGCAGTACTTC.

This chain joins TRBV28 and TRBJ2-7; 8 bases fit TRBD1. This CDR3 spans 18 amino acids. Germline trimming cut 4 bases from V and 2 bases from J; bases unmatched to any gene: 16. CDR1 and CDR2 (germline): MDHEN, SYDVKM. CDR3 loop: CASSYPTGAGEAAYEQYF. Written as DNA, the CDR3 is TGTGCCAGCAGTTACCCGACAGGGGCAGGGGAGGCAGCCTACGAGCAGTACTTC.

This chain uses TRBV29-1 with TRBJ2-1; no firm D call. Per germline, CDR1 SQVTM and CDR2 ANQGSEA. The V and J ends lost 4 bases and 10 bases respectively, with 5 bases between them. The CDR3 covers 9 residues. CDR3 region: CSVGWEQFF. The DNA of the CDR3 is TGCAGCGTTGGCTGGGAGCAGTTCTTC.

J is TRBJ2-7 and V is TRBV27; D ambiguous. Germline CDR1 and CDR2: MNHEY and SMNVEV (reference sequence). The CDR3 sequence is 13 residues long. Trimming removed 4 bases at V and 4 bases at J, with 11 bases between. The chain's CDR3 is CASSSIDGYEQYF. The CDR3 DNA is TGTGCCAGCAGTTCCATCGACGGATACGAGCAGTACTTC.

The count of this clone is one. The chain couples TRBV27 to TRBJ1-5; D unresolved. Germline lookup yields CDR1 MNHEY and CDR2 SMNVEV (reference sequence). The V end was cut by 3 bases, the J end by 5 bases, with 5 bases between. The CDR3 is made up of 12 amino acids. CDR3 amino acids: CASSFPHQPQHF. The CDR3 DNA is TGTGCCAGCAGTTTCCCCCATCAGCCCCAGCATTTT.

This chain joins TRBV5-6 and TRBJ2-1, with D possibly being TRBD2 (5 bases). In germline, CDR1 is SGHDT, CDR2 YYEEEE. The length of the CDR3 is 14 residues. The V end was cut by 3 bases, the J end by 3 bases, with 10 bases between. CDR3 nucleotide sequence: TGTGCCAGCAGCTCGGCCGGGGTCTACAATGAGCAGTTCTTC. Its translation is CASSSAGVYNEQFF.

This sequence joins TRBV6-1 and TRBJ2-5, with 9 bases that match TRBD2. The CDR3 has 15 residues. The junction had 5 bases not matched to a gene; V was cut back by 4 bases and J by 2 bases. Germline CDR1 and CDR2: MNHNS and SASEGT. The CDR3 region is CASSAASGTQETQYF. Here the CDR3 DNA reads TGTGCCAGCAGTGCGGCTAGCGGGACACAAGAGACCCAGTACTTC.

The chain carries TRBV27 and TRBJ1-5; D call uncertain. Germline loops: CDR1 MNHEY, CDR2 SMNVEV (reference sequence). The CDR3 is made up of 14 amino acids. Deletions cut 4 bases from V and 2 bases from J, with 9 bases between. The CDR3 DNA is TGTGCCAGCAGTTCGCGTGTGGGCAATCAGCCCCAGCATTTT. Translation: CASSSRVGNQPQHF.

This rearrangement joins TRBV29-1 to TRBJ2-2; 11 nucleotides align to TRBD2. The CDR3 loop spans 13 amino acids. Germline V CDR1 and CDR2: SQVTM, ANQGSEA. CDR3 nucleotide sequence: TGCAACGCGACTAGCGGGATCACCGGGGAGCTGTTTTTT. As protein: CNATSGITGELFF.

This chain uses TRBV29-1 with TRBJ1-1; 8 nucleotides line up with TRBD1. The V gene's germline CDR1 is SQVTM and CDR2 ANQGSEA. After removal of 3 bases from V and 7 bases from J, the junction contained 7 bases not matched to a gene. CDR3 size: 13 residues. CDR3 in DNA: TGCAGCGTTGACTCGTCCAGGGGGCTTGAAGCTTTCTTT. The encoded protein is CSVDSSRGLEAFF.

This clone has only one observation. The chain employs TRBV6-6 and TRBJ2-7, with 10 bases matching TRBD2. V shed 6 bases, J shed 4 bases, and the junction held 12 bases outside the gene matches. This CDR3 spans 16 amino acids. Germline V gives CDR1 MNHNY, CDR2 SVGAGI (reference sequence). The CDR3 loop reads CASRGTMASGSYEQYF. The CDR3 DNA is TGTGCCAGCAGGGGCACCATGGCTAGCGGGAGTTACGAGCAGTACTTC.

The chain combines TRBV7-3 with TRBJ1-6; D remains ambiguous. V lost 0 bases and J lost 4, with 4 bases in between. The CDR3 totals 14 residues. CDR1 SGHTA and CDR2 FQGTGA come from the germline V gene. The CDR3: CASSLTEYNSPLHF. The DNA for the CDR3 is TGTGCCAGCAGCTTAACAGAATATAATTCACCCCTCCACTTT. Looking up the rest from reference TRBV7-3 and TRBJ1-6 gives the full variable domain: GAGVSQTPSNKVTEKGKYVELRCDPISGHTALYWYRQSLGQGPEFLIYFQGTGAADDSGLPNDRFFAVRPEGSVSTLKIQRTERGDSAVYLCASSLTEYNSPLHFGNGTRLTVT.

J is TRBJ2-1 and V is TRBV7-8; no clear D gene. Germline assignment: CDR1 SGHVS and CDR2 FQNEAQ. The CDR3 is 13 residues long. V lost 5 bases and J 6 bases, leaving 11 bases between the germline ends. CDR3 residues: CASSPRTFNEQFF. DNA of the CDR3: TGTGCCAGCAGCCCCCGGACGTTCAATGAGCAGTTCTTC.

This sequence joins TRBV7-9 and TRBJ2-3; 9 nucleotides align to TRBD1. Germline V gene sequence: CDR1 SEHNR, CDR2 FQNEAQ (reference sequence). The length of the CDR3 is 15 residues. Trimming removed 4 bases from V and 4 bases from J; junction bases left unmatched: 6. The CDR3 protein is CASSSRTGAADTQYF. CDR3 bases: TGTGCCAGCAGCTCCCGGACAGGGGCGGCAGATACGCAGTATTTT. The variable domain in full, with the rest retrieved from reference TRBV7-9 and TRBJ2-3, is DTGVSQNPRHKITKRGQNVTFRCDPISEHNRLYWYRQTLGQGPEFLTYFQNEAQLEKSRLLSDRFSAERPKGSFSTLEIQRTEQGDSAMYLCASSSRTGAADTQYFGPGTRLTVL.

This chain connects TRBV7-2 to TRBJ2-5; tentatively, D is TRBD1 (5 bases). The V end lost 6 bases, the J end lost 0 bases, and 8 bases lay between the germline ends. The CDR3 is made up of 13 amino acids. Germline V lookup: CDR1 SGHTA, CDR2 FQGNSA. This CDR3 reads CASRQENQETQYF. The CDR3 nucleotides are TGTGCCAGCAGACAGGAAAACCAAGAGACCCAGTACTTC.

This rearrangement joins TRBV28 to TRBJ1-5; D gene unclear. CDR1 is MDHEN, CDR2 SYDVKM, per germline. V gave up 4 bases and J gave up 3 bases, with 4 bases separating them. The CDR3 totals 12 residues. The CDR3 region is CASSSHNQPQHF. As DNA, the CDR3 is TGTGCCAGCAGTTCCCACAATCAGCCCCAGCATTTT.

In DNA, the CDR3 is TGCGCCAGCAGCCAGACGGGACTAGCGGGGGAAGAGACCCAGTACTTC. Protein product: CASSQTGLAGEETQYF. J is TRBJ2-5 and V is TRBV4-3; 14 bases are a match to TRBD2. Trimming cost V 3 bases and J 3 bases; bases outside gene matches: 3. Germline V gene data show CDR1 as LGHNA and CDR2 as YSLEER. This CDR3 comprises 16 residues.

V and J are TRBV29-1 and TRBJ1-2, with a possible D match to TRBD1 (6 bases). Deletions cut 7 bases from V and 3 bases from J, with 27 bases between. The CDR3 extends over 17 amino acids. Germline loops: CDR1 SQVTM, CDR2 ANQGSEA. CDR3 loop: CSDSQGIGLGRDYGYTF. DNA of the CDR3: TGCAGCGACTCCCAGGGGATTGGCTTAGGTCGGGACTATGGCTACACCTTC.

This rearrangement joins TRBV29-1 to TRBJ2-2, with D perhaps matching TRBD1 (6 bases). Between the trimmed V and J ends, which lost 6 bases and 1 base, there was a span of 15 bases. This CDR3 contains 15 residues. Germline lookup yields CDR1 SQVTM and CDR2 ANQGSEA. CDR3 amino acids: CSVRTPGQNTGELFF. The CDR3 DNA reads as TGCAGCGTCAGGACCCCGGGACAGAACACCGGGGAGCTGTTTTTT.

This clone was detected only a few times. The chain links TRBV14 to TRBJ2-7; a possible D gene is TRBD1 (5 bases). Trimming took off 3 bases at V and 6 bases at J, with 9 bases between the two ends. The CDR3 has 12 amino acids. Germline CDR1 reads SGHDN; CDR2 reads FVKESK. The CDR3 nucleotides are TGTGCCAGCAGCCACAGGGAACCCGAGCAGTACTTC. The encoded protein is CASSHREPEQYF.

This clone was picked up a small number of times. The chain joins TRBV7-9 to TRBJ2-1, with D possibly being TRBD1 or TRBD2 (5 bases each). The CDR3 is 16 residues long. Trimming took 5 bases from V and 0 from J, leaving 14 bases between them. CDR1 and CDR2 from the germline V gene are SEHNR and FQNEAQ (reference sequence). CDR3 in amino acids: CASSLPPGSSYNEQFF. The DNA for the CDR3 is TGTGCCAGCAGCCTACCACCAGGGAGCTCCTACAATGAGCAGTTCTTC.

The chain joins TRBV9 to TRBJ1-2; 8 nucleotides match TRBD1. The trim removed 4 bases at V and 4 bases at J, leaving 9 bases unmatched. The length of the CDR3 is 15 residues. The germline V gene encodes CDR1 SGDLS and CDR2 YYNGEE. This CDR3 reads CASSPTGGVSYGYTF. CDR3 sequence (DNA): TGTGCCAGCAGCCCTACAGGGGGTGTTAGCTATGGCTACACCTTC.

This clone was recorded once. The chain recombines TRBV7-9 with TRBJ2-1; D may correspond to TRBD1 or TRBD2 (6 bases each). The CDR3 runs 15 residues. Germline V gene lookup returns CDR1 SEHNR and CDR2 FQNEAQ (reference sequence). Trimming pared 3 bases from V and 8 bases from J, leaving 17 bases between. The DNA of the CDR3 is TGTGCCAGCAGCTTTCGAAAGGGGGGAGGTGATGAGCAGTTCTTC. Translation: CASSFRKGGGDEQFF.